Listed below are T cell receptor beta chains from one sample, sequenced in a study of human T cells and chemical hapten exposure. TCRdb reprocessed the RACE reads via MiXCR and lists one record per CDR3 protein. The data hold around 100,000 distinct CDR3 sequences, with approximately 10% observed a single time. Source: whole blood, taken in connection with sensitization to the hapten diphenylcyclopropenone (DPC). The source is a middle-aged woman with alopecia areata. Some clones in this sample may be carry-over from other donors' samples. Each CDR3 is given with its conserved first and last residue. The D gene is left open where the match is weak. Not every row has a clone size; where given, it reads once, few, many or a size class.

d_call j_call clone_size v_call cdr3_nt cdr3_aa
. TRBJ2-7 many TRBV9 TGTGCCAGCAGCGTAGTGGGACACGAGCAGTACTTC CASSVVGHEQYF
. TRBJ2-5 . TRBV5-1 TGCGCCAGCAGTCTGTTGATCAAAGAGACCCAGTACTTC CASSLLIKETQYF
TRBD1 TRBJ2-2 many TRBV6-6 TGTGCCGGGCTCGGTACAGGGGTAGACGACACCGGGGAGCTGTTTTTT CAGLGTGVDDTGELFF
TRBD1 TRBJ1-1 few TRBV9 TGTGCCAGCAGCGCACCGGGACAGGGGACTGAAGCTTTCTTT CASSAPGQGTEAFF
. TRBJ1-1 . TRBV28 TGTGCCAGCAGTCCGGTAAGGAGATCCGAGGGTGAAGCTTTCTTT CASSPVRRSEGEAFF
. TRBJ2-1 . TRBV15 TGTGCCTCCAGCAACGCTGGCGGGACCTACAATGAGCAGTTCTTC CASSNAGGTYNEQFF
TRBD1 TRBJ2-1 few TRBV12-5 TGTGCTAGTGCCCAACAGGGGGGCCCCTACAATGAGCAGTTCTTC CASAQQGGPYNEQFF
TRBD2 TRBJ2-1 few TRBV6-2/TRBV6-3 TGTGCCAGCAGTTACTCGAACCTAGCGGGTCCCTCGATGGATGAGCAGTTCTTC CASSYSNLAGPSMDEQFF
. TRBJ1-2 . TRBV2 TGTGCCAGCATTGGGGGGTATTTTGGCTACACCTTC CASIGGYFGYTF
. TRBJ2-5 . TRBV27 TGTGCCAGCAGTTTTATGACTAGTAGGGGGGAGACCCAGTACTTC CASSFMTSRGETQYF
TRBD1 TRBJ1-2 many TRBV3-1 TGTGCCAGCAGCCCGACAGGGGGGGTATCCGGCTACACCTTC CASSPTGGVSGYTF
. TRBJ2-2 many TRBV20-1 TGCAGTGCTAGAGATGGGAAGAAGGAGGCCGGGGAGCTGTTTTTT CSARDGKKEAGELFF
TRBD1 TRBJ2-7 few TRBV25-1 TGTGCCAGCAGTGAGTATGGGACAGGGCAAGACGAGCAGTACTTC CASSEYGTGQDEQYF
TRBD2 TRBJ2-1 few TRBV6-2/TRBV6-3 TGTGCCAGCAGTTACTCGCTTGGCGGGAGGCCGACAAGTTACAATGAGCAGTTCTTC CASSYSLGGRPTSYNEQFF
TRBD1 TRBJ1-1 few TRBV18 TGTGCCAGCTCACTCGGACAGGCTGCGAACACTGAAGCTTTCTTT CASSLGQAANTEAFF